This TCR beta chain was captured by sequencing in a study of shared clonotypes between healthy human individuals. Trimming removed 3 bases from V and 0 bases from J, with 13 bases in between. Germline V gene lookup returns CDR1 SGDLS and CDR2 YYNGEE. The CDR3 consists of 16 residues. CD45RO negativity and positive selection for CCR7 defined naive CD8 cells, a population that excluded terminally differentiated effector memory CD45RA+ cells. Deep-level assay runs were performed. Clones were read by immunoSEQ multiplex PCR, and TCRdb kept only the in-frame ones, dropping some. This table holds some 2,000,000 clones, roughly 94% found once.

This clonotype was obtained from a man aged 18 to 35 in good health. Sequenced sample: naive CD8+ T cells sorted from blood. This chain links TRBV9 with TRBJ2-1, with D possibly being TRBD2 (6 bases). CDR3 residues: CASSAPRESSYNEQFF. The CDR3 DNA reads as TGTGCCAGCAGCGCCCCCCGGGAGAGCTCCTACAATGAGCAGTTCTTC. The full variable domain, completed using reference TRBV9 and TRBJ2-1, is DSGVTQTPKHLITATGQRVTLRCSPRSGDLSVYWYQQSLDQGLQFLIQYYNGEERAKGNILERFSAQQFPDLHSELNLSSLELGDSALYFCASSAPRESSYNEQFFGPGTRLTVL.